These 21 T cell receptor beta chains were all obtained from the same sample, sequenced in a study of T cells in women clearing cervical HPV infection (dated by TCRdb to 2017 to 2018). Receptors were amplified or captured by the immunoSEQ multiplex PCR assay. Imported from immuneACCESS, the table was reduced by TCRdb to in-frame sequences with V and J called. These copies leave out some clones; in studies compared against another copy, an unresolved V gene accounts for under half, and the cause of the remainder is not known. The sample has fewer than 40,000 clones on record. The top ten clones comprise around 5% of the sample. The sequencing sample was made of blood buffy coat. Every receptor here comes from a woman aged 18 to 75 with a cervical HPV16 infection that either progressed to CIN3+ or cleared (not recorded which).

About this clone: The read ends 3 residues early relative to the CDR3; the germline J gene fills the gap. The chain joins TRBV20-1 to TRBJ2-1, with 7 bases identical to TRBD2. The germline V gene has CDR1 DFQATT and CDR2 SNEGSKA (reference sequence). The CDR3 spans 15 residues. After removal of 3 bases from V and 3 bases from J, the junction contained 8 bases not matched to a gene. Here the CDR3 reads CSASSIGGGYNEQFF. CDR3 DNA (partial): TGCAGTGCTAGTTCCATTGGCGGGGGCTACAATGAG.

Note on this clone: The CDR3 end is not reached by the read, which stops 3 residues before it; the germline J gene fills it in. The rearrangement links TRBV19 to TRBJ1-5, with 9 bases fitting TRBD1. J lost 4 bases, V lost 9 bases, and 4 bases had no gene match. Germline V gene lookup returns CDR1 LNHDA and CDR2 SQIVND (reference sequence). The CDR3 length is 13 residues. The covered CDR3 bases are TGTGCCAGCAGGGACAGGGAGAATCAGCCC. This translates into CASRDRENQP. The whole CDR3 sequence reads CASRDRENQPQHF.

CDR3 in amino acids: CASSGRGGEDEQFF. The CDR3 DNA, read in part, is TGTGCCAGCAGTGGCCGCGGGGGCGAGGATGAG. The rearrangement joins TRBV2 to TRBJ2-1; D is possibly TRBD2 (7 bases). The read ends 3 residues before the CDR3 terminus; that terminus is restored from the germline J gene. The CDR3 has 14 residues. Germline V gives CDR1 SNHLY, CDR2 FYNNEI. V was trimmed by 4 bases and J by 8 bases, leaving 15 bases between them.

To note about this clone: The missing CDR3 end, 3 residues past where the read stops, is filled in from the germline J gene. V and J are TRBV19 and TRBJ1-2; 8 nucleotides match TRBD1. This CDR3 comprises 15 residues. Germline CDR1 reads LNHDA; CDR2 reads SQIVND (reference sequence). The CDR3 bases that were read are TGTGCCAGTACTCTCTCTACAGGGGGGCCCAGGGGC. Translated, it gives CASTLSTGGPRG. The complete CDR3 reads CASTLSTGGPRGYTF.

As for this clone: The read comes to an end 3 residues before the CDR3 does, leaving the germline J gene to fill in the end. The chain is built from TRBV6-1 and TRBJ1-5; no firm D call. Trimming took off 2 bases at V and 0 bases at J, with 11 bases between the two ends. There are 16 residues in the CDR3. Per the germline V gene, CDR1 is MNHNS and CDR2 is SASEGT. Partial CDR3 DNA: TGTGCCAGCAGTGAATTGGCGGAGTATAGCAATCAGCCC. Its protein is CASSELAEYSNQP. The whole CDR3 protein is CASSELAEYSNQPQHF.

In regard to this clone: Coverage ceases 3 residues before the CDR3 finishes, and the germline J gene fills in the end. The chain combines TRBV24-1 with TRBJ1-2; D remains unclear. This CDR3 spans 12 amino acids. The germline V gene encodes CDR1 KGHDR and CDR2 SFDVKD. V lost 4 bases to trimming and J lost 5 bases, with 7 bases between them. The CDR3 bases that were read are TGTGCCACCAGTGAAAGAGGGTATGGC. Translation gives CATSERGYG. The complete CDR3 reads CATSERGYGYTF.

About this clone: The read finishes 3 residues shy of the CDR3 end, and the germline J gene is used to complete it. The rearrangement uses TRBV5-1 and TRBJ1-1; perhaps TRBD1 as D (5 bases). Germline CDR1 SGHRS, CDR2 YFSETQ. With 5 bases removed from V and 1 base from J, the gap between germline ends came to 9 bases. The CDR3 contains 13 residues. The CDR3 bases that were read are TGCGCCAGCAGACCCCAGGGGAACACTGAA. Encoded protein: CASRPQGNTE. The whole CDR3 is CASRPQGNTEAFF.

As regards this clone: Read data end 3 residues before the CDR3 end; the end is taken from the germline J gene. This chain connects TRBV25-1 to TRBJ2-1, with 9 bases that match TRBD1. J was trimmed by 5 bases and V by 3 bases; bases with no gene match: 5. The CDR3 extends over 15 amino acids. CDR1 MGHDK and CDR2 SYGVNS come from the germline V gene. The CDR3 DNA, read in part, is TGTGCCAGCAGTGAGTCCCGGGACAGGGACAATGAG. This gives the protein CASSESRDRDNE. The entire CDR3 reads CASSESRDRDNEQFF.

For this clone: The CDR3 goes on 3 residues after the read ends, and that part is filled in from the germline J gene. The chain joins TRBV18 to TRBJ1-5; TRBD1 matches 7 bases. The germline V gene has CDR1 KGHSH and CDR2 LQKENI. This CDR3 is 13 amino acids long. V shed 6 bases and J 6 bases; nucleotides not matched to a gene: 5. The CDR3 sequence: CASSDRESQPQHF. CDR3 DNA (partial): TGTGCCAGCTCCGACAGGGAGAGTCAGCCC.

As to this clone: The read halts 3 residues ahead of the CDR3 end, with the missing end drawn from the germline J gene. The chain combines TRBV7-6 with TRBJ2-2, with 9 positions matching TRBD2. The trim removed 2 bases at V and 7 bases at J, leaving 8 bases unmatched. Germline V gene sequence: CDR1 SGHVS, CDR2 FNYEAQ. This CDR3 comprises 16 residues. The CDR3 protein is CASSLRVASGDGELFF. CDR3 DNA, as far as it was read: TGTGCCAGCAGCTTACGGGTCGCTAGCGGGGACGGGGAG.

This CDR3 reads CASSGGDRGLDNEQFF. The CDR3 DNA, read in part, is TGTGCCAGTAGTGGAGGGGACAGGGGGCTCGACAATGAG. The chain carries TRBV19 and TRBJ2-1, with 12 bases fitting TRBD1. The sequenced fragment ends 3 residues before the CDR3 boundary, so the rest is inferred from the germline J gene. This CDR3 has 16 residues. Per the germline V gene, CDR1 is LNHDA and CDR2 is SQIVND (reference sequence). Germline trimming cut 5 bases from V and 5 bases from J; bases unmatched to any gene: 7.

A remark on this clone: The sequence runs out 3 residues before the end of the CDR3; the remainder is reconstructed from the germline J gene. J is TRBJ1-6 and V is TRBV7-2; 8 bases map to TRBD1. V lost 1 base and J lost 5; bases outside the gene matches: 1. This CDR3 spans 15 amino acids. Germline lookup yields CDR1 SGHTA and CDR2 FQGNSA. The CDR3 protein is CASSLGTGNNSPLHF. Partial CDR3 DNA: TGTGCCAGCAGCTTAGGGACAGGGAATAATTCACCC.

The DNA read from the CDR3 is TGCAGTGCTCCCCGGTGGGGGGGCATAGACCAAGAGACC. Translated: CSAPRWGGIDQET. The entire CDR3 is CSAPRWGGIDQETQYF. The chain uses TRBV20-1 and TRBJ2-5; tentatively, D is TRBD2 (7 bases). Sequencing ends 3 residues short of the CDR3 end; the germline J gene provides the rest. The CDR3 is 16 amino acids. Germline V gives CDR1 DFQATT, CDR2 SNEGSKA (reference sequence). V dropped 5 bases and J dropped 0 bases, with 19 bases sitting between them.

A remark on this clone: The read terminates 3 residues ahead of where the CDR3 ends, so the germline J gene completes it. The chain is built from TRBV10-3 and TRBJ1-6; 7 positions agree with TRBD1. Germline V gene lookup returns CDR1 ENHRY and CDR2 SYGVKD. The trim removed 2 bases at V and 10 bases at J, leaving 11 bases unmatched. The CDR3 consists of 16 residues. The CDR3 bases that were read are TGTGCCATCAGTGAGATTGACAGGGTCGGAGCCTCACCC. This gives the protein CAISEIDRVGASP. In full, the CDR3 is CAISEIDRVGASPLHF.

On this clone itself: The read is 3 residues too short to cover the CDR3 end, so that end is filled in from the germline J gene. Other DNA sequences in this specimen translate into the identical CDR3. The gene calls are TRBV7-3 and TRBJ1-6; D might be TRBD1 (5 bases). Germline CDR1 SGHTA, CDR2 FQGTGA. The CDR3 runs to 16 residues. V lost 6 bases to trimming and J lost 5 bases, with 17 bases between them. The chain's CDR3 is CASRRLTTENNSPLHF. The covered CDR3 bases are TGTGCCAGCAGACGGCTCACGACAGAAAATAATTCACCC.

A remark on this clone: With the read ending 3 residues before the CDR3 end, the germline J gene is used to fill in that end. This chain connects TRBV20-1 to TRBJ2-1, with 8 bases lining up with TRBD1. Per the germline V gene, CDR1 is DFQATT and CDR2 is SNEGSKA (reference sequence). The CDR3 contains 12 residues. Trimming removed 4 bases from V and 9 bases from J; junction bases left unmatched: 5. The sequenced part of the CDR3 DNA is TGCAGTGCTACGGGACAGGAGAGTGAG. Translating it yields CSATGQESE. The CDR3 in full is CSATGQESEQFF.

To note about this clone: Coverage ceases 3 residues before the CDR3 finishes, and the germline J gene fills in the end. The chain is built from TRBV20-1 and TRBJ2-3; TRBD2 aligns across 9 bases. There are 15 residues in the CDR3. Germline V gene data show CDR1 as DFQATT and CDR2 as SNEGSKA (reference sequence). The junction had 8 bases not matched to a gene; V was cut back by 7 bases and J by 0 bases. The CDR3 is CSGVAGDRSTDTQYF. Incomplete CDR3 DNA: TGCAGTGGGGTAGCGGGGGACCGTAGCACAGATACG.

In the case of this clone: The read comes to an end 3 residues before the CDR3 does, leaving the germline J gene to fill in the end. The rearrangement uses TRBV5-1 and TRBJ1-1; weak D call: TRBD1 (6 bases). CDR3 length: 14 residues. In germline, CDR1 is SGHRS, CDR2 YFSETQ. V lost 3 bases and J lost 1, with 10 bases in between. CDR3 DNA (partial): TGCGCCAGCAGCTATGGACAGACGAACACTGAA. Encoded protein: CASSYGQTNTE. The complete CDR3 protein is CASSYGQTNTEAFF.

On this clone itself: The missing CDR3 end, 3 residues past where the read stops, is filled in from the germline J gene. The rearrangement joins TRBV29-1 to TRBJ2-3; D is perhaps TRBD1 (6 bases). V lost 4 bases to trimming and J lost 6 bases, with 20 bases between them. Germline V gene data show CDR1 as SQVTM and CDR2 as ANQGSEA. CDR3 length: 15 residues. The CDR3 DNA, read in part, is TGCAGCGTTGGGGCCGGACAGAGCACCGGGGATACG. Protein: CSVGAGQSTGDT. From start to end, the CDR3 is CSVGAGQSTGDTQYF.

Worth noting for this clone: The read ends 3 residues early relative to the CDR3; the germline J gene fills the gap. The V call is TRBV29-1, the J call TRBJ2-1; 10 bases fit TRBD2. The germline V gene has CDR1 SQVTM and CDR2 ANQGSEA. CDR3 length equals 14 residues. V lost 6 bases, J lost 1 base, and 3 bases stayed unmatched. CDR3 loop: CSVGAGGSYNEQFF. The DNA read from the CDR3 is TGCAGCGTGGGAGCGGGGGGGTCCTACAATGAG.

Points on this clone: Read sequence stops 3 residues before the CDR3 end, and the germline J gene provides the missing end. The rearrangement joins TRBV7-3 to TRBJ2-1; 9 bases fit TRBD2. The CDR3 loop spans 14 amino acids. Germline CDR1 SGHTA, CDR2 FQGTGA. The V gene end was trimmed by 4 bases and the J gene end by 6 bases; junction bases not matched to a gene: 4. CDR3 DNA, as far as it was read: TGTGCCAGCAGCTGGACTAGCGAGGCCAATGAG. Its translation: CASSWTSEANE. The CDR3 in full is CASSWTSEANEQFF.